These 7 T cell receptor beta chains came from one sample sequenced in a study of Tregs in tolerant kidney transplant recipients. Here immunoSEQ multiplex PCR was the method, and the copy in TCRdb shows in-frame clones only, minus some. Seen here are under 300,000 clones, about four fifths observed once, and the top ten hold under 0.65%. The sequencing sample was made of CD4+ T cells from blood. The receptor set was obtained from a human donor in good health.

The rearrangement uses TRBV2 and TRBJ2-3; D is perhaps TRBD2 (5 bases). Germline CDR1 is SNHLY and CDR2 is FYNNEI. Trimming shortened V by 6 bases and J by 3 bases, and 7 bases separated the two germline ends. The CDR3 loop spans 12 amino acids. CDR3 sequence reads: CASRAVTDTQYF. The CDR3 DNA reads TGTGCCAGCAGAGCGGTAACAGATACGCAGTATTTT.

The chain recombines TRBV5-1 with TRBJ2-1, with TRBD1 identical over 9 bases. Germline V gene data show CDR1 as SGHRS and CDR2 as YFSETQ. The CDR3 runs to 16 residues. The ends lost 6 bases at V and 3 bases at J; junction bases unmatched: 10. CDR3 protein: CASIPGQGLDYNEQFF. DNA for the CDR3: TGCGCCAGCATACCGGGACAGGGTTTGGACTACAATGAGCAGTTCTTC.

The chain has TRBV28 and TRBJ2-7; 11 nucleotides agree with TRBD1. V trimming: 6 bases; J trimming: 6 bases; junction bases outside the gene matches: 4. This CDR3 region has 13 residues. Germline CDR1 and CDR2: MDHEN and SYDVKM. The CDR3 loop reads CASRSGTGGEQYF. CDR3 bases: TGTGCCAGCAGGTCCGGGACAGGGGGCGAGCAGTACTTC.

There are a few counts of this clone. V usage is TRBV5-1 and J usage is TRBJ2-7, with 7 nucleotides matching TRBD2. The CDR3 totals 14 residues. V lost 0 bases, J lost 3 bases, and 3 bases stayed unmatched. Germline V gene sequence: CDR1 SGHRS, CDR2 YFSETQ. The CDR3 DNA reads TGCGCCAGCAGCTTGGATAGCGGGCACTACGAGCAGTACTTC. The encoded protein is CASSLDSGHYEQYF.

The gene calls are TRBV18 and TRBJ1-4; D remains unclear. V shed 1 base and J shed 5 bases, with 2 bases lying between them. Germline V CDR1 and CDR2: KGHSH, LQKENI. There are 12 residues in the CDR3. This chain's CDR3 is CASSPRNEKLFF. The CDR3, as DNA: TGTGCCAGCTCACCACGAAATGAAAAACTGTTTTTT.

The CDR3 nucleotides are TGTGCCAGCAGTTCCTTCGGGAGACCCTACGAGCAGTACTTC. This codes for CASSSFGRPYEQYF. This chain joins TRBV6-5 and TRBJ2-7; D possibly corresponds to TRBD2 (6 bases). This CDR3 has 14 amino acids. V was shortened by 4 bases and J by 2 bases, with 12 bases between the two germline ends. CDR1 and CDR2 from the germline V gene are MNHEY and SVGAGI.

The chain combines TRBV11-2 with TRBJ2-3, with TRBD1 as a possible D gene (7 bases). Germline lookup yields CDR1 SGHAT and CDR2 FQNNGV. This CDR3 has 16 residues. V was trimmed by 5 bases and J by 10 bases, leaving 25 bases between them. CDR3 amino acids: CASSGAGTARRGSQYF. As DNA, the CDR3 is TGTGCCAGCAGCGGAGCAGGGACAGCCCGGAGGGGGTCGCAGTATTTT.